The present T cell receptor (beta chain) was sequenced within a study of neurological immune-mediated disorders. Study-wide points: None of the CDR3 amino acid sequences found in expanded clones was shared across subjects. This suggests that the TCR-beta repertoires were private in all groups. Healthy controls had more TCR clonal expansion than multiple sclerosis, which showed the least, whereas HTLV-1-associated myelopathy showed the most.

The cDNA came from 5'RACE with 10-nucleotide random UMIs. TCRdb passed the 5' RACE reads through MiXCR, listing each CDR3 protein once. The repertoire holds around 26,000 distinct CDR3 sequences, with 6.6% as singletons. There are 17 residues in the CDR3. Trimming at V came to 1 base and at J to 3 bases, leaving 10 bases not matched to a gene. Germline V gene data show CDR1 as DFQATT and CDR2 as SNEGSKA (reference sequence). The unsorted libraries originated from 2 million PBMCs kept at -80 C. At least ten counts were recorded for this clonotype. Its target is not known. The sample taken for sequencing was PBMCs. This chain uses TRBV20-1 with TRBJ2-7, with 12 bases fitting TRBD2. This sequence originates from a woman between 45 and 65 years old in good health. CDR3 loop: CSARGSGLAGPGYEQYF. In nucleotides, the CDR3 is TGCAGTGCTAGAGGCTCCGGACTAGCGGGACCTGGCTACGAGCAGTACTTC.